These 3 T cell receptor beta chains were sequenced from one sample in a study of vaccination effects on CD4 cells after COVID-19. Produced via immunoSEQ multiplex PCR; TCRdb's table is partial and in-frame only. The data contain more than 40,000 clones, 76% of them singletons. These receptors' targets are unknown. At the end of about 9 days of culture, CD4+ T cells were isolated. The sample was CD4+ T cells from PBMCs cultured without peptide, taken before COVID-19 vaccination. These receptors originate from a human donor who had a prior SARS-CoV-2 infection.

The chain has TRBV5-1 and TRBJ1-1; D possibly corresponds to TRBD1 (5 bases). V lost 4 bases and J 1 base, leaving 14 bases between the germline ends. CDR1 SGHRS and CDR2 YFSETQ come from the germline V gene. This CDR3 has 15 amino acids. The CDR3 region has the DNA TGCGCCAGCAGCCTGGGAGGGGCGGCGAACACTGAAGCTTTCTTT. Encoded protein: CASSLGGAANTEAFF.

CDR3 coding DNA: TGTGCCAGAAGCTTGTGGGACAGAAACACTGAAGCTTTCTTT. It translates to CARSLWDRNTEAFF. The rearrangement joins TRBV5-3 to TRBJ1-1, with 7 bases that match TRBD1. TRBV5-3 is labeled an ORF, and its function is uncertain. The J segment lost 2 bases and the V segment lost 1 base, leaving 2 bases of the junction unmatched. This CDR3 contains 14 residues.

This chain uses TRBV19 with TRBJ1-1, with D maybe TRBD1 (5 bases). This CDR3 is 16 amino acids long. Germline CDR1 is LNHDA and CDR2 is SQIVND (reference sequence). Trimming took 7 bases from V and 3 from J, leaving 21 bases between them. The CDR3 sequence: CASMHGSLGGDTEAFF. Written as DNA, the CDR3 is TGTGCCAGTATGCATGGCAGTCTCGGGGGTGACACTGAAGCTTTCTTT.